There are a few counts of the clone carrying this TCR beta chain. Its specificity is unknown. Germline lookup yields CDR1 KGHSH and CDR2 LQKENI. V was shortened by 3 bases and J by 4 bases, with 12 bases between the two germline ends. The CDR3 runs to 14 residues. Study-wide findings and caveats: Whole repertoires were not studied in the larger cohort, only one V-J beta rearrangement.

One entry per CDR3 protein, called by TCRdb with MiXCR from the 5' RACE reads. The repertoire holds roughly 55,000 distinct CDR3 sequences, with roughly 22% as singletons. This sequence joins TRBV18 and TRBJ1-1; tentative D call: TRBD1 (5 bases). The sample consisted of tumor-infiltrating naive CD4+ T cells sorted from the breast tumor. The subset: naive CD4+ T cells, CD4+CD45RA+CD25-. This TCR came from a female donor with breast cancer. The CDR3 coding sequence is TGTGCCAGCTCACCCATCGACAGATCCACTGAAGCTTTCTTT. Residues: CASSPIDRSTEAFF.